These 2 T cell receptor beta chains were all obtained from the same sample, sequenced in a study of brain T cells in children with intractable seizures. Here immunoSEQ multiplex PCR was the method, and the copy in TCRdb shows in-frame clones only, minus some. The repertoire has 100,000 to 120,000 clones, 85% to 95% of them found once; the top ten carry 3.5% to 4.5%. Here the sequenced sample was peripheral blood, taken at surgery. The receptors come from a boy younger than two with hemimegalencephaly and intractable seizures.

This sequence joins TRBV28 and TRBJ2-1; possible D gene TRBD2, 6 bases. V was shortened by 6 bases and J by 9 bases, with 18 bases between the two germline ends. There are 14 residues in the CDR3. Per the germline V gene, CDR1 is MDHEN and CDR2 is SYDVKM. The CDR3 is CASSPGDFGGEQFF. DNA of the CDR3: TGTGCCAGCAGCCCCGGGGACTTCGGGGGTGAGCAGTTCTTC.

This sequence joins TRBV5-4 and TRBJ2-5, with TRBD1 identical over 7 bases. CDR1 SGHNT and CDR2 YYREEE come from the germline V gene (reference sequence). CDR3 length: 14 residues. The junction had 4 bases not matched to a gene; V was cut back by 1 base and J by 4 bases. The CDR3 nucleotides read TGTGCCAGCAGCTTGCGACAGGGATCAGAGACCCAGTACTTC. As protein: CASSLRQGSETQYF.